What follows are 9 T cell receptor beta chains derived from one specimen sequenced in a study of technical replicates of blood from a few donors. The table came from immunoSEQ multiplex PCR; TCRdb's copy has only in-frame clones and leaves some out. The repertoire holds 55,000 to 75,000 clones, more than 70% seen once, with over 4.5% in the top ten. Material: PBMCs. These receptors all stem from a human donor in good health. Some clones in this sample may be carry-over from other donors' samples.

The chain is built from TRBV25-1 and TRBJ1-1, with TRBD1 matching over 9 bases. Germline V lookup: CDR1 MGHDK, CDR2 SYGVNS. Trimming cost V 6 bases and J 7 bases; bases outside gene matches: 6. The CDR3 has 13 amino acids. The CDR3 sequence: CASRNRGQGEAFF. Written as DNA, the CDR3 is TGTGCCAGCAGGAACAGGGGGCAGGGTGAAGCTTTCTTT.

The chain employs TRBV27 and TRBJ2-1; D may be TRBD2 (6 bases). The CDR3 consists of 15 residues. V shed 0 bases and J shed 7 bases, with 13 bases lying between them. Germline V gene data show CDR1 as MNHEY and CDR2 as SMNVEV (reference sequence). As DNA, the CDR3 is TGTGCCAGCAGTTTATCCCCTGTAGCGGCGAATGAGCAGTTCTTC. Translation: CASSLSPVAANEQFF.

The chain joins TRBV30 to TRBJ1-5; D gene ambiguous. Trimming removed 1 base at V and 4 bases at J, with 5 bases between. The CDR3 length is 12 residues. Looked up from germline, CDR1 is GTSNPN and CDR2 is SVGIG (reference sequence). Here the CDR3 DNA reads TGTGCCTGGAGTGACGGGAATCAGCCCCAGCATTTT. Translating gives CAWSDGNQPQHF.

The rearrangement uses TRBV4-2 and TRBJ1-3, with a weak D call TRBD1 (5 bases). Deletions cut 4 bases from V and 9 bases from J, with 22 bases between. Germline values: CDR1 LGHNA, CDR2 YNFKEQ. The CDR3 extends over 16 amino acids. Here the CDR3 DNA reads TGTGCCAGCAGCCTACTTCTAACAGGAGATCTGGGCACCATATATTTT. Translated, it gives CASSLLLTGDLGTIYF.

V is TRBV18 and J is TRBJ2-2; 10 positions agree with TRBD2. The CDR3 contains 18 residues. V lost 2 bases, J lost 1 base, and 7 bases stayed unmatched. The germline CDR1 and CDR2 sequences are KGHSH and LQKENI. The CDR3 spells CASSPIPSGGRNTGELFF. CDR3 DNA: TGTGCCAGCTCACCAATCCCTAGCGGGGGCCGGAACACCGGGGAGCTGTTTTTT.

The chain carries TRBV7-2 and TRBJ2-1; TRBD2 agrees at 9 bases. Germline CDR1 SGHTA, CDR2 FQGNSA. J lost 7 bases, V lost 3 bases, and 7 bases had no gene match. This CDR3 has 15 amino acids. CDR3 region: CASSFERGRANEQFF. CDR3 coding DNA: TGTGCCAGCAGCTTCGAACGCGGGAGGGCGAATGAGCAGTTCTTC.

The V gene is TRBV5-4, the J gene TRBJ2-7; TRBD2 agrees at 9 bases. Germline CDR1 SGHNT, CDR2 YYREEE (reference sequence). J gave up 2 bases and V 1 base, and 4 bases lay outside the gene matches. The CDR3 is 15 amino acids. The CDR3 nucleotides read TGTGCCAGCAGCTTGCTGCGGGGGGGAACCTACGAGCAGTACTTC. The encoded protein is CASSLLRGGTYEQYF.

The chain uses TRBV2 and TRBJ1-1; TRBD1 is a possible D gene (5 bases). There are 15 residues in the CDR3. The V gene lost 4 bases and the J gene lost 3 bases, with 15 bases spanning the gap. CDR1 is SNHLY, CDR2 FYNNEI, per germline. The CDR3 DNA reads as TGTGCCAGCAGTGTAGGGACTCTAAGGGACACTGAAGCTTTCTTT. Protein sequence: CASSVGTLRDTEAFF.

J is TRBJ1-6 and V is TRBV19; D perhaps matches TRBD1 (6 bases). The CDR3 runs 17 residues. Germline loops: CDR1 LNHDA, CDR2 SQIVND (reference sequence). V was cut by 5 bases and J by 0 bases, with 14 bases left in between. This CDR3 reads CASSPWTVSSYNSPLHF. The DNA for the CDR3 is TGTGCCAGTAGTCCGTGGACAGTAAGCTCCTATAATTCACCCCTCCACTTT.